The 23 T cell receptor beta chains presented below share a single source sample, sequenced in a study of spatial heterogeneity in lung cancer. This sample's time point: sample taken at primary tumor resection. Whole RNA came from tumor, nontumor lung or frozen PBMC and was sequenced without being sorted. TCRdb ran MiXCR on the 5' RACE reads and lists one entry per CDR3 protein. The data show 10,000 to 11,000 distinct CDR3 sequences, around a quarter seen once. The material sequenced was PBMCs, taken at surgery. These receptors all stem from a female donor with early-stage non-small cell lung cancer.

This clonotype showed up just a few times. V usage is TRBV7-9 and J usage is TRBJ1-4; D unclear. Trimming shortened V by 10 bases and J by 0 bases, and 12 bases separated the two germline ends. The CDR3 sequence is 14 residues long. CDR1 is SEHNR and CDR2 is FQNEAQ in the germline V gene (reference sequence). This CDR3 is CATALVATNEKLFF. The CDR3 DNA is TGTGCCACCGCCCTAGTTGCAACTAATGAAAAACTGTTTTTT.

The gene calls are TRBV30 and TRBJ1-2; 9 bases fit TRBD1. The CDR3 totals 14 residues. In germline, CDR1 is GTSNPN, CDR2 SVGIG (reference sequence). V lost 3 bases and J lost 7; bases outside the gene matches: 9. Here the CDR3 DNA reads TGTGCCTGGAGCCCGACGGGACAGGGACGTGGCTACACCTTC. It is translated as CAWSPTGQGRGYTF.

The J gene is TRBJ1-6, the V gene TRBV11-2, with D hard to call. Per the germline V gene, CDR1 is SGHAT and CDR2 is FQNNGV. Trimming took off 1 base at V and 4 bases at J, with 11 bases between the two ends. The CDR3 covers 16 residues. Here the CDR3 reads CASSLAATAYNSPLHF. In DNA form, the CDR3 reads TGTGCCAGCAGCTTAGCCGCGACCGCATATAATTCACCCCTCCACTTT. Full variable domain (outside the CDR3, taken from reference TRBV11-2 and TRBJ1-6): EAGVAQSPRYKIIEKRQSVAFWCNPISGHATLYWYQQILGQGPKLLIQFQNNGVVDDSQLPKDRFSAERLKGVDSTLKIQPAKLEDSAVYLCASSLAATAYNSPLHFGNGTRLTVT.

Ten or more counts support this clonotype. J is TRBJ1-2 and V is TRBV4-3; 10 nucleotides align to TRBD1. The CDR3 length is 15 residues. Trimming took 0 bases from V and 7 from J; bases not matched to a gene: 5. Germline V gives CDR1 LGHNA, CDR2 YSLEER. As DNA, the CDR3 is TGCGCCAGCAGCCAAGAGGGACAGGGGTCTTTTGGCTACACCTTC. Its protein product is CASSQEGQGSFGYTF.

The V call is TRBV27, the J call TRBJ2-7; 7 bases map to TRBD2. V trimming: 4 bases; J trimming: 6 bases; junction bases outside the gene matches: 3. Per germline, CDR1 MNHEY and CDR2 SMNVEV (reference sequence). The CDR3 is made up of 12 amino acids. CDR3 loop: CASSSRTSEQYF. CDR3 DNA sequence: TGTGCCAGCAGTTCCCGGACTAGCGAGCAGTACTTC.

This chain uses TRBV6-5 with TRBJ1-1, with D unresolved. The V gene lost 2 bases and the J gene lost 4 bases, with 11 bases spanning the gap. CDR1 is MNHEY and CDR2 is SVGAGI in the germline V gene. The CDR3 runs 14 residues. The CDR3 DNA follows: TGTGCCAGCAGTTACCATGCAGGAGGCACTGAAGCTTTCTTT. Its protein product is CASSYHAGGTEAFF.

This clonotype was seen a handful of times. The chain links TRBV6-5 to TRBJ2-1; tentative D call: TRBD2 (6 bases). Germline CDR1 reads MNHEY; CDR2 reads SVGAGI. Trimming stripped 6 bases from V and 7 bases from J, with 16 bases between. This CDR3 region has 14 residues. Written as DNA, the CDR3 is TGTGCCAGCAGCCGGGACTTAACGGGGAATGAGCAGTTCTTC. Translation gives CASSRDLTGNEQFF.

The rearrangement links TRBV5-1 to TRBJ2-7, with TRBD1 as a possible D gene (6 bases). There are 14 residues in the CDR3. The V and J ends lost 3 bases and 4 bases respectively, with 14 bases between them. CDR1 is SGHRS and CDR2 is YFSETQ in the germline V gene. CDR3 coding DNA: TGCGCCAGCAGCTCCCACCCAGGGGCTTACGAGCAGTACGTC. The encoded protein is CASSSHPGAYEQYV.

A remark on this clonotype: At one end the junction does not follow the germline gene, possibly because of a read error. V usage is TRBV4-1 and J usage is TRBJ2-6, with D possibly being TRBD1 (6 bases). The CDR3 loop spans 18 amino acids. Per the germline V gene, CDR1 is MGHRA and CDR2 is YSYEKL. The CDR3 spells CASSQVGTPYSGANVLIF. CDR3 bases: TGCGCCAGCAGCCAAGTTGGGACACCTTACTCTGGGGCCAACGTCCTGATTTTC.

This clonotype has a handful of counts. The chain employs TRBV6-5 and TRBJ1-1, with D possibly being TRBD1 (5 bases). Trimming stripped 6 bases from V and 5 bases from J, with 22 bases between. The CDR3 has 16 residues. Germline V gene data show CDR1 as MNHEY and CDR2 as SVGAGI. The CDR3 coding sequence is TGTGCCAGCAGCTGGGTGTCTAACACGGGGGGTACTGAAGCTTTCTTT. It yields the protein CASSWVSNTGGTEAFF.

The chain combines TRBV20-1 with TRBJ1-5; D unresolved. Germline values: CDR1 DFQATT, CDR2 SNEGSKA (reference sequence). CDR3 length: 14 amino acids. Trimming took 0 bases from V and 7 from J, leaving 13 bases between them. The CDR3 loop reads CSAREGRVEQPQHF. DNA of the CDR3: TGCAGTGCTAGAGAGGGGAGAGTGGAGCAGCCCCAGCATTTT.

This clonotype has just a few counts. V and J are TRBV3-1 and TRBJ1-5; D is undetermined. Germline lookup yields CDR1 LGHDT and CDR2 YNNKEL (reference sequence). This CDR3 is 14 amino acids long. With 1 base removed from V and 3 bases from J, the gap between germline ends came to 7 bases. The CDR3 nucleotides read TGTGCCAGCAGCCAAGGAGGTCTCAATCAGCCCCAGCATTTT. This codes for CASSQGGLNQPQHF.

The chain has TRBV29-1 and TRBJ2-7; no clear D gene. V lost 4 bases to trimming and J lost 3 bases, with 10 bases between them. CDR3 size: 12 residues. Germline V gives CDR1 SQVTM, CDR2 ANQGSEA. The DNA for the CDR3 is TGCAGCGTTGGGGATTCCTTCTACGAGCAGTACTTC. Its protein product is CSVGDSFYEQYF.

The rearrangement uses TRBV9 and TRBJ2-5; D might be TRBD1 or TRBD2, each matching 5 bases. The CDR3 has 16 amino acids. V lost 1 base and J 4 bases, leaving 17 bases between the germline ends. In germline, CDR1 is SGDLS, CDR2 YYNGEE. CDR3 in amino acids: CASSVRPGTKRETQYF. The CDR3 nucleotides read TGTGCCAGCAGCGTACGCCCCGGGACCAAGAGAGAGACCCAGTACTTC.

This chain uses TRBV29-1 with TRBJ2-7, with 10 bases lining up with TRBD1. Germline values: CDR1 SQVTM, CDR2 ANQGSEA. The ends lost 6 bases at V and 7 bases at J; junction bases unmatched: 12. There are 14 residues in the CDR3. This CDR3 reads CSVEGQGRRREQYF. For the CDR3, the DNA is TGCAGCGTCGAGGGACAGGGGAGAAGAAGGGAGCAGTACTTC.

The chain has TRBV28 and TRBJ1-2; D is uncertain. Per the germline V gene, CDR1 is MDHEN and CDR2 is SYDVKM. V shed 8 bases and J shed 4 bases, with 11 bases lying between them. The CDR3 runs to 12 residues. DNA for the CDR3: TGTGCCAGCTCCTGGACTAGCTATGGCTACACCTTC. This codes for CASSWTSYGYTF.

In this sample, this clonotype turned up a few times. This chain uses TRBV5-1 with TRBJ1-1; 8 nucleotides match TRBD1. Germline loops: CDR1 SGHRS, CDR2 YFSETQ. After removal of 4 bases from V and 0 bases from J, the junction contained 5 bases not matched to a gene. CDR3 length: 15 amino acids. CDR3 in amino acids: CASSLSTGVNTEAFF. Here the CDR3 DNA reads TGCGCCAGCAGCCTATCGACAGGGGTGAACACTGAAGCTTTCTTT.

The chain has TRBV27 and TRBJ1-2, with D perhaps TRBD1 (5 bases). Germline V CDR1 and CDR2: MNHEY, SMNVEV (reference sequence). The CDR3 extends over 13 amino acids. Between the trimmed V and J ends, which lost 5 bases and 0 bases, there was a span of 7 bases. DNA for the CDR3: TGTGCCAGCAGTGGGGCAGCTAACTATGGCTACACCTTC. The encoded protein is CASSGAANYGYTF.

The table lists this clonotype with many counts. The V gene is TRBV12-3 or TRBV12-4, the J gene TRBJ2-3, with no clear D. With 3 bases removed from V and 0 bases from J, the gap between germline ends came to 13 bases. The length of the CDR3 is 16 residues. As DNA, the CDR3 is TGTGCCAGCAGTTTTGGCGGCTTAGGGAGCACAGATACGCAGTATTTT. It encodes CASSFGGLGSTDTQYF.

V gene TRBV28 combines with J gene TRBJ2-3; 7 bases fit TRBD2. CDR3 length: 14 residues. J lost 9 bases, V lost 6 bases, and 12 bases had no gene match. Germline V gene data show CDR1 as MDHEN and CDR2 as SYDVKM. CDR3 sequence reads: CASSPASVGGTQYF. CDR3 in DNA: TGTGCCAGCAGCCCCGCCTCAGTGGGAGGGACGCAGTATTTT.

This chain connects TRBV15 to TRBJ2-6; D is perhaps TRBD1 (5 bases). The germline V gene encodes CDR1 LNHNV and CDR2 YYDKDF (reference sequence). The CDR3 spans 15 residues. V was clipped by 3 bases and J by 0 bases, with 6 bases between them. The CDR3 DNA reads TGTGCCACCAGCAGGACAGCCTCTGGGGCCAACGTCCTGACTTTC. Residues: CATSRTASGANVLTF.

This clonotype appeared many times. V usage is TRBV7-9 and J usage is TRBJ2-1; no clear D gene. Germline V gene lookup returns CDR1 SEHNR and CDR2 FQNEAQ (reference sequence). V lost 1 base and J 3 bases, leaving 10 bases between the germline ends. The CDR3 covers 15 residues. CDR3 sequence reads: CASSLGVSGYNEQFF. In DNA form, the CDR3 reads TGTGCCAGCAGCTTAGGGGTTTCGGGCTACAATGAGCAGTTCTTC. The full variable domain, completed using reference TRBV7-9 and TRBJ2-1, is DTGVSQNPRHKITKRGQNVTFRCDPISEHNRLYWYRQTLGQGPEFLTYFQNEAQLEKSRLLSDRFSAERPKGSFSTLEIQRTEQGDSAMYLCASSLGVSGYNEQFFGPGTRLTVL.

Sample share makes this clonotype medium-sized. The V gene is TRBV6-2 or TRBV6-3, the J gene TRBJ2-3, with D possibly TRBD2 on 5 matching bases. Trimming left V 0 bases short and J 5 bases short, with 9 bases between. The length of the CDR3 is 14 residues. Germline V gives CDR1 MNHEY, CDR2 SVGEGT. CDR3 nucleotide sequence: TGTGCCAGCAGTTACTCGGAGGAGGTAGATACGCAGTATTTT. It is translated as CASSYSEEVDTQYF.